The entry below describes one T cell receptor beta chain. Its antigen is currently unknown. Investigators isolated RNA and reverse transcribed it into cDNA to act as the sequencing template. Repertoires were generated with immunoSEQ multiplex PCR, while TCRdb's copy carries only in-frame clones and drops some. In the table there are some 240,000 clones, under 75% of which are singletons. V lost 6 bases, J lost 0 bases, and 16 bases lay in between. This CDR3 contains 16 residues. CDR1 and CDR2 from the germline V gene are SGHTA and FQGNSA. These data come from a study of CD8+ T cells in alopecia areata. Treatment specified: oral pan-JAK inhibitor, 5-10 mg twice daily. Study results and limitations: Higher clonality and more expanded CD8+ clones appeared in lesional than normal scalp. There was only one nonresponder, so it was unclear how baseline CD8+ expansion relates to response.

The chain combines TRBV7-2 with TRBJ2-3; TRBD2 might be the D (6 bases). The TCR sequence derives from a human donor with alopecia areata. Sequencing was performed on CD4+ T cells sorted from blood, taken at week 4, from a patient treated with tofacitinib. The CDR3 loop reads CASRGRGGPSTDTQYF. CDR3 nucleotides: TGTGCCAGCAGGGGAAGAGGAGGGCCTAGCACAGATACGCAGTATTTT.